The 5 T cell receptor beta chains below all came from one sample that was sequenced in a study of T cell repertoires in cytomegalovirus infection. TCRdb itself ran the reads through MiXCR, one entry per CDR3 protein. The table records hundreds of thousands of distinct CDR3 sequences, less than 35% of them present only once. Their recognized antigens are unknown. This specimen consisted of cultured CD8+ T cells from PBMCs, obtained from culture after CMV antigen stimulation. The origin of the receptors is a human donor in good health (CMV status not recorded). Some clones in this sample may be carry-over from other donors' samples.

This clonotype has a count of ten or more. The chain has TRBV7-2 and TRBJ2-7, with D possibly matching TRBD2 (6 bases). The V gene lost 0 bases and the J gene lost 0 bases, with 15 bases spanning the gap. Germline values: CDR1 SGHTA, CDR2 FQGNSA. The CDR3 length is 17 residues. CDR3 residues: CASSLAGGLISSYEQYF. The CDR3 region has the DNA TGTGCCAGCAGCTTAGCTGGGGGGTTAATCAGCTCCTACGAGCAGTACTTC.

This clonotype was observed a few times. This chain connects TRBV15 to TRBJ2-7; 7 bases map to TRBD1. In germline, CDR1 is LNHNV, CDR2 YYDKDF (reference sequence). The V segment lost 4 bases and the J segment 2 bases; nucleotides outside the gene matches: 11. The CDR3 covers 16 residues. Here the CDR3 DNA reads TGTGCCACCAGCACACCTACAGGGGTGCGCCCCTACGAGCAGTACTTC. Its protein is CATSTPTGVRPYEQYF.

This sequence joins TRBV19 and TRBJ1-6, with D possibly matching TRBD1 (5 bases). This CDR3 comprises 14 residues. CDR1 and CDR2 (germline): LNHDA, SQIVND (reference sequence). V lost 0 bases, J lost 10 bases, and 10 bases lay in between. This CDR3 reads CASSIDPGNSPLHF. CDR3 bases: TGTGCCAGTAGTATAGATCCAGGGAACTCACCCCTCCACTTT.

V is TRBV19 and J is TRBJ2-3; no definite D call. This CDR3 has 15 residues. V lost 9 bases to trimming and J lost 2 bases, with 18 bases between them. CDR1 and CDR2 from the germline V gene are LNHDA and SQIVND (reference sequence). CDR3 region: CASRPEARYTDTQYF. CDR3 nucleotides: TGTGCCAGCCGGCCCGAAGCGAGATACACAGATACGCAGTATTTT.

The rearrangement links TRBV6-6 to TRBJ1-1; no reliable D call. Germline CDR1 reads MNHNY; CDR2 reads SVGAGI (reference sequence). V gave up 7 bases and J gave up 11 bases, with 14 bases separating them. This CDR3 is 11 amino acids long. The CDR3 region has the DNA TGTGCCAGCACCCTAGGTCTGGACGCTTTCTTT. Amino acid sequence: CASTLGLDAFF.